The clone carrying this TCR beta chain showed up many times. Its antigen is unknown. The observed sequence ends 3 residues before the CDR3 terminus, with the missing tail filled in from the germline J gene. Data came from immunoSEQ multiplex PCR; TCRdb stores just in-frame clones and leaves some out. This sample has 35,000 to 55,000 clones and no singletons, with about 10% in the ten largest. The data derive from a study of T cell clonality in common variable immunodeficiency. Findings and limits, study-wide: Fewer TCRbeta clones were shared among CVID subjects than controls. Reportedly, TCR beta sequences from common variable immunodeficiency showed fewer deletions and N-nucleotide insertions.

The CDR3 loop spans 17 amino acids. J lost 3 bases, V lost 0 bases, and 11 bases had no gene match. Germline CDR1 reads SGDLS; CDR2 reads YYNGEE. The clonotype was recovered from a person between 18 and 75 years old in good health. V gene TRBV9 combines with J gene TRBJ2-7; 8 bases align to TRBD1. Sequencing input: peripheral blood mononuclear cells. Partial CDR3 DNA: TGTGCCAGCAGCGTAGAGAGATGGGACAGGAACAACTACGAG. Translating gives CASSVERWDRNNYE. In full, the CDR3 reads CASSVERWDRNNYEQYF.